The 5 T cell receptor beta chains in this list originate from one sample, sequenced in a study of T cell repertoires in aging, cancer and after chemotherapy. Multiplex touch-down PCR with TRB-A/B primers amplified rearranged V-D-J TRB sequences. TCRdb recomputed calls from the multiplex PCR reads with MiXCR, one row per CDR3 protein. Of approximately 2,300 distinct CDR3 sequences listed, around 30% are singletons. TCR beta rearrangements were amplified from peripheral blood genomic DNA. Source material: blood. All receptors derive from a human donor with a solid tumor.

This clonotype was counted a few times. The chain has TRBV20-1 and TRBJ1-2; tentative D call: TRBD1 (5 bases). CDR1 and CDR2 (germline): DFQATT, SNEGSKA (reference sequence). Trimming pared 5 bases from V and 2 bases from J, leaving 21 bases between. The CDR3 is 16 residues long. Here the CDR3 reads CSASAIHGGMNYGYTF. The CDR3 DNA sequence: TGCAGTGCTTCGGCTATACATGGGGGGATGAACTATGGCTACACCTTC.

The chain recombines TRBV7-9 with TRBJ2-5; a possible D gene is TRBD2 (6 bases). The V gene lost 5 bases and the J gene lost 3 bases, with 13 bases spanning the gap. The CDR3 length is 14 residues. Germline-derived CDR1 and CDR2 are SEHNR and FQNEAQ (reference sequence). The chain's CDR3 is CASSNRDSEETQYF. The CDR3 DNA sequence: TGTGCCAGCAGCAACCGGGACTCCGAAGAGACCCAGTACTTC.

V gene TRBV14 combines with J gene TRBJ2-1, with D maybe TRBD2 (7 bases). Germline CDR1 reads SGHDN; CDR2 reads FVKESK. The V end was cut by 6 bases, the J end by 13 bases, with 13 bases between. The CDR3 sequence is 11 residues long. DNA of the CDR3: TGTGCCAGCAGTTTGGGGGGGCCACAGTTCTTC. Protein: CASSLGGPQFF.

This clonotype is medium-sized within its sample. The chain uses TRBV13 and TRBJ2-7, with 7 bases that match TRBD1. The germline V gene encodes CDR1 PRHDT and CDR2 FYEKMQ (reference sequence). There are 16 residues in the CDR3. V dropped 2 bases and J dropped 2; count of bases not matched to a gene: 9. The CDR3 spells CASSLQGQSLPYEQYF. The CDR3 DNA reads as TGTGCCAGCAGCTTACAGGGACAGAGTTTACCCTACGAGCAGTACTTC.

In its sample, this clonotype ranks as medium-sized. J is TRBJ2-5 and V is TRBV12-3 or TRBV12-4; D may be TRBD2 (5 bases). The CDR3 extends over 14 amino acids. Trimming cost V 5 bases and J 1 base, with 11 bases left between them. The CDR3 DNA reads TGTGCCAGCAGTCCAACCGGGGTCCAAGAGACCCAGTACTTC. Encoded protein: CASSPTGVQETQYF.